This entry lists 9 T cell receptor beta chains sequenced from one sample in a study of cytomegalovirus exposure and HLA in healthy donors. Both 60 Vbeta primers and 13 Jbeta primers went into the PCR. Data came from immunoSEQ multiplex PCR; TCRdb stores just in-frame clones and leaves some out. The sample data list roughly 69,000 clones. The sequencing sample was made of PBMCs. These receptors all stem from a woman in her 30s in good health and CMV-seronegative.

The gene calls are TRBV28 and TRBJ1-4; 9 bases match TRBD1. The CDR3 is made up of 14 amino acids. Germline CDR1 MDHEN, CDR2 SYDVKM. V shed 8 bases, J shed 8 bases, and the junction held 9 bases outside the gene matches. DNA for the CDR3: TGTGCCAGCCGAGTGGGACAGGGCCGAGAAAAACTGTTTTTT. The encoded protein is CASRVGQGREKLFF.

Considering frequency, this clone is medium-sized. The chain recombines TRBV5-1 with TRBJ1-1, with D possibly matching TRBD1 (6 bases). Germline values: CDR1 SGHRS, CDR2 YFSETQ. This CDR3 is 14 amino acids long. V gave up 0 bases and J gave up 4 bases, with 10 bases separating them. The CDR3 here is CASSLGGGATEAFF. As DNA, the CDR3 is TGCGCCAGCAGCTTGGGTGGGGGGGCCACTGAAGCTTTCTTT.

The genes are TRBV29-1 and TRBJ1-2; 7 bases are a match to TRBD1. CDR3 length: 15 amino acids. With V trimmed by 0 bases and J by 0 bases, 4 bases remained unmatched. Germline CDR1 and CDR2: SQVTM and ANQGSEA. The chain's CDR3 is CSVEDQTGANYGYTF. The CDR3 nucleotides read TGCAGCGTTGAAGATCAAACAGGGGCTAACTATGGCTACACCTTC.

In nucleotides, the CDR3 is TGTGCCAGTAGTACGACAGCGCTCAATCAGCCCCAGCATTTT. It specifies CASSTTALNQPQHF. V and J are TRBV19 and TRBJ1-5; D may be TRBD1 (5 bases). V lost 4 bases, J lost 3 bases, and 10 bases lay in between. This CDR3 has 14 amino acids. Germline loops: CDR1 LNHDA, CDR2 SQIVND (reference sequence).

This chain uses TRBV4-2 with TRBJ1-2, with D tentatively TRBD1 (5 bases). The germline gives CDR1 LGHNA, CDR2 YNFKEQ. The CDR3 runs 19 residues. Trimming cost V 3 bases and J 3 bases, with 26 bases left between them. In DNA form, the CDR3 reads TGTGCCAGCAGCCAGGAGGGGCAGCTCTACGGACTCAGACACTATGGCTACACCTTC. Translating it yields CASSQEGQLYGLRHYGYTF.

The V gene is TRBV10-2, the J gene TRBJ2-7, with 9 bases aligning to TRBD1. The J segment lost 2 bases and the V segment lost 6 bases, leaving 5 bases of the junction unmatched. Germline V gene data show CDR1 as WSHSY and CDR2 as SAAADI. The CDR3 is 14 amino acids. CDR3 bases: TGCGCCAGCAGGATGGGACAGGGAGCCTACGAGCAGTACTTC. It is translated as CASRMGQGAYEQYF.

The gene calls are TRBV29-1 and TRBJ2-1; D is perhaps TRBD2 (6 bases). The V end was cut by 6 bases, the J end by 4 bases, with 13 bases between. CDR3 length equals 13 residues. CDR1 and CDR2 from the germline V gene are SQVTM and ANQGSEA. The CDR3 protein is CSVSGLGYNEQFF. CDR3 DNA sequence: TGCAGCGTGTCGGGACTGGGTTACAATGAGCAGTTCTTC.

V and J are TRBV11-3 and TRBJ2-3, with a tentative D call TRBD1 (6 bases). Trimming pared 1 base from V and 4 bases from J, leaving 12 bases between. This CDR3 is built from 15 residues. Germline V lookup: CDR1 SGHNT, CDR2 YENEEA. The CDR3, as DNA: TGTGCCAGCAGCTTAGCCTACAGGGCGCCAGATACGCAGTATTTT. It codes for CASSLAYRAPDTQYF.

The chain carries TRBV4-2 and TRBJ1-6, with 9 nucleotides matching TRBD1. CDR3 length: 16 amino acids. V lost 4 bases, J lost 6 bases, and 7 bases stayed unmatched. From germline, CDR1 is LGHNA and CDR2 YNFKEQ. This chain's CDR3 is CASSLPDRGGNSPLHF. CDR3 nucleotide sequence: TGTGCCAGCAGCCTTCCGGACAGGGGAGGTAATTCACCCCTCCACTTT.